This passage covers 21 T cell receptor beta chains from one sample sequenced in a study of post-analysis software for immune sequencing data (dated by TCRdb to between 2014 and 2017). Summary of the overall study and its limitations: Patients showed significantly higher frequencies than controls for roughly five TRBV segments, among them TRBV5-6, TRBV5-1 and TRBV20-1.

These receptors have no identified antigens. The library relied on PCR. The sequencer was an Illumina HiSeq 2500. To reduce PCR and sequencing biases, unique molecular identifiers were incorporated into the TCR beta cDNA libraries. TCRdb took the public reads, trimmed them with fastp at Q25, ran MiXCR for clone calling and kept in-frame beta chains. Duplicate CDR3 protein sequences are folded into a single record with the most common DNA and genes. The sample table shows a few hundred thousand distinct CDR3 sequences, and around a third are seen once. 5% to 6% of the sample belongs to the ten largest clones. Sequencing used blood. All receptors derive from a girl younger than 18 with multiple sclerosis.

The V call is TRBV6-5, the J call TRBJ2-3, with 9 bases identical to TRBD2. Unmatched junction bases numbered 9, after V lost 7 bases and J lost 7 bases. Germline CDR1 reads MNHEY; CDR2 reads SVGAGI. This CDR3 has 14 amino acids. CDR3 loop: CASTSGDPDYTQYF. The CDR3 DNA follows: TGTGCCAGCACTAGCGGGGACCCGGATTATACGCAGTATTTT.

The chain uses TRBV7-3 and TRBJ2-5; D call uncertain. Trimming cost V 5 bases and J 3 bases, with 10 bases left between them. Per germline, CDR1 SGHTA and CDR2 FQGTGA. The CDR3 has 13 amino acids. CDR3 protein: CASSTPREETQYF. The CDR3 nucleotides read TGTGCCAGCAGCACCCCTCGGGAAGAGACCCAGTACTTC.

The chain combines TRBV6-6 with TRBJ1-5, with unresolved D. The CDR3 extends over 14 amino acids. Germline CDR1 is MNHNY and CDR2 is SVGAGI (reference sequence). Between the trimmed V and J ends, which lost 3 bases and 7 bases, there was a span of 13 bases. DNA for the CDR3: TGTGCCAGCAGTTATTGGAGAGATGAGCAGCCCCAGCATTTT. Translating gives CASSYWRDEQPQHF.

CDR3 sequence: CATSRDHVRPETQYF. For the CDR3, the DNA is TGTGCCACCAGCAGAGATCACGTGCGGCCGGAGACCCAGTACTTC. The V call is TRBV15, the J call TRBJ2-5, with D unresolved. The CDR3 contains 15 residues. The germline V and J ends were trimmed by 0 bases and 5 bases, with 13 bases remaining between them. Germline V gene sequence: CDR1 LNHNV, CDR2 YYDKDF (reference sequence).

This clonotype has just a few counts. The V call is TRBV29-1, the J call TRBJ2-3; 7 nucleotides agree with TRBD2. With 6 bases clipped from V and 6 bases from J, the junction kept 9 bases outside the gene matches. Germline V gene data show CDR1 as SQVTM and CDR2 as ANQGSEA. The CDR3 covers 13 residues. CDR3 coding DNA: TGCAGCGTGTACGGACTAGGTGGGGATACGCAGTATTTT. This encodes CSVYGLGGDTQYF.

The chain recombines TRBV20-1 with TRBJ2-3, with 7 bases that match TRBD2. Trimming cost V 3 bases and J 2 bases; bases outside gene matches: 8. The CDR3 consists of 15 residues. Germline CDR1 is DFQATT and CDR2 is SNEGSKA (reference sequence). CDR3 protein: CSASTLATYTDTQYF. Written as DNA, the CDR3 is TGCAGTGCTAGTACACTAGCGACATACACAGATACGCAGTATTTT.

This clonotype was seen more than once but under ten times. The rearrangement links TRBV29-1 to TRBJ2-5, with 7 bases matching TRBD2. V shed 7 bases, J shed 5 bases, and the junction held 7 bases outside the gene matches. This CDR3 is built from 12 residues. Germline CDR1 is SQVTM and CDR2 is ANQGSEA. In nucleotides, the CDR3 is TGCAGCGCTGTTGGGGGGGACGAGACCCAGTACTTC. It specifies CSAVGGDETQYF.

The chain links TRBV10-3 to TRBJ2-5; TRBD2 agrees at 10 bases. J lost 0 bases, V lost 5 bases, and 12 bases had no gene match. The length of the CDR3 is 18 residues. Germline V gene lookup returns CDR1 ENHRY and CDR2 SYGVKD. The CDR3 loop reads CAISPQAERGGYQETQYF. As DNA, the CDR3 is TGTGCCATCAGTCCCCAAGCAGAGCGGGGGGGGTACCAAGAGACCCAGTACTTC.

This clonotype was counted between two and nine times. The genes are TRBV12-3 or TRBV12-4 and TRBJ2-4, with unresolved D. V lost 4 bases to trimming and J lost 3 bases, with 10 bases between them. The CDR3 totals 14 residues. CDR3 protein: CASSSGWDKNIQYF. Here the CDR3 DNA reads TGTGCCAGCAGTTCTGGGTGGGACAAAAACATTCAGTACTTC.

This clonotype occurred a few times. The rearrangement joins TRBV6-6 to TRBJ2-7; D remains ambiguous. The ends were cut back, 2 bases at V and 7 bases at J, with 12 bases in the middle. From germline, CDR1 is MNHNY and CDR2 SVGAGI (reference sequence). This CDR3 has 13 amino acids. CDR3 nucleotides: TGTGCCAGCAGTTACACGATCGGTGGGGAGCAGTACTTC. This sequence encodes CASSYTIGGEQYF.

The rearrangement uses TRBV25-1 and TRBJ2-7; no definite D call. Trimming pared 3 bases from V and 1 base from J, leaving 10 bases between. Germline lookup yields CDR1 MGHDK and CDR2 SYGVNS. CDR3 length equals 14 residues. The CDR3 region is CASSDPGSSYEQYF. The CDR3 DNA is TGTGCCAGCAGTGACCCCGGGTCGTCCTACGAGCAGTACTTC.

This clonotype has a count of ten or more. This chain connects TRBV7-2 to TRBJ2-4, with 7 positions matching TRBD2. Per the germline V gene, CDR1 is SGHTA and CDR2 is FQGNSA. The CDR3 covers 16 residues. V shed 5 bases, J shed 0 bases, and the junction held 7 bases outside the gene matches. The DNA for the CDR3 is TGTGCCAGCAGCCCCACGAGCGGGGTAGCCAAAAACATTCAGTACTTC. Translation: CASSPTSGVAKNIQYF.

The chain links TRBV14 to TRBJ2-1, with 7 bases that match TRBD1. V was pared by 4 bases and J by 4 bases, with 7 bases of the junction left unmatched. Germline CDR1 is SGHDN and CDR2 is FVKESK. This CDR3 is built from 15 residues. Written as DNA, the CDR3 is TGTGCCAGCAGCCCGTACCGACAGGGTTACAATGAGCAGTTCTTC. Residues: CASSPYRQGYNEQFF. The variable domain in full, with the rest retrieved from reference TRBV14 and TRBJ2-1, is EAGVTQFPSHSVIEKGQTVTLRCDPISGHDNLYWYRRVMGKEIKFLLHFVKESKQDESGMPNNRFLAERTGGTYSTLKVQPAELEDSGVYFCASSPYRQGYNEQFFGPGTRLTVL.

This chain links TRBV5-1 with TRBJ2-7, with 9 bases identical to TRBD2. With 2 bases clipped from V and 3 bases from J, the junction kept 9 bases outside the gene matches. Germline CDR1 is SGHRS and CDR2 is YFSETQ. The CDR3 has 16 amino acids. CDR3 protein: CASSLGPRGGSYEQYF. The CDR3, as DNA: TGCGCCAGCAGCTTAGGTCCGCGGGGGGGCAGCTACGAGCAGTACTTC.

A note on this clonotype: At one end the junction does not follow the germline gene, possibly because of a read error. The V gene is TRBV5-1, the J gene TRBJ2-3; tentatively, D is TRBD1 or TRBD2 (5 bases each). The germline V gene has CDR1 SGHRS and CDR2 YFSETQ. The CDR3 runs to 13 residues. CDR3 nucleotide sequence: TGCGCCAGCAGCTTATCCGGGGCAGATACGCAGGATTTT. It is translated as CASSLSGADTQDF.

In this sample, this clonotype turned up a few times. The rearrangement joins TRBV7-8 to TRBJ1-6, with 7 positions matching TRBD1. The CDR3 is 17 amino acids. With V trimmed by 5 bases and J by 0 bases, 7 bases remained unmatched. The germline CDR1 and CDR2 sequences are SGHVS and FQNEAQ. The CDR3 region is CASSPRGARSYNSPLHF. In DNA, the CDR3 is TGTGCCAGCAGCCCCAGGGGGGCCCGCTCCTATAATTCACCCCTCCACTTT.

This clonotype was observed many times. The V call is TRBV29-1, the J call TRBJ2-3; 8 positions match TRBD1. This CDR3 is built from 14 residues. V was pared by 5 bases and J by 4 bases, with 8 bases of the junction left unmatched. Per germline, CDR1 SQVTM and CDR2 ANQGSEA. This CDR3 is CSVQTGDRADTQYF. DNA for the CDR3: TGCAGCGTTCAGACAGGGGATCGGGCAGATACGCAGTATTTT.

The CDR3 DNA follows: TGTGCCAGCAGCCCCCTCGGCGTTAGTAAAGCTTTCTTT. Translated, it gives CASSPLGVSKAFF. This chain joins TRBV3-1 and TRBJ1-1, with no clear D. Germline V lookup: CDR1 LGHDT, CDR2 YNNKEL (reference sequence). This CDR3 comprises 13 residues. V gave up 4 bases and J gave up 9 bases, with 15 bases separating them.

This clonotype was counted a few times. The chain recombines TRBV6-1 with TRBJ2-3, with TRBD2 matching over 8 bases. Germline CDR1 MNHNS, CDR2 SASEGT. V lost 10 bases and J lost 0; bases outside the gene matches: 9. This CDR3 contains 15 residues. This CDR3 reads CANSREGLSTDTQYF. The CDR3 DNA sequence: TGTGCCAACTCTCGGGAGGGACTGAGCACAGATACGCAGTATTTT.

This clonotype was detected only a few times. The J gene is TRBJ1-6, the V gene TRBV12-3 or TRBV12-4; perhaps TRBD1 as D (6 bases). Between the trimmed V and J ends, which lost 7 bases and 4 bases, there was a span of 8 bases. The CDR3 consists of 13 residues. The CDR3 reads CASNGQYNSPLHF. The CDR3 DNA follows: TGTGCCAGCAACGGACAGTATAATTCACCCCTCCACTTT.

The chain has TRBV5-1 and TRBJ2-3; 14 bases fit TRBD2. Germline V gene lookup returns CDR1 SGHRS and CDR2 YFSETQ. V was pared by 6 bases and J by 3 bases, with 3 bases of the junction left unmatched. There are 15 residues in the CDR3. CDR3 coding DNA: TGCGCCAGCAACGGACTAGCGGGGGGAACAGATACGCAGTATTTT. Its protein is CASNGLAGGTDTQYF.